This TCR beta chain stems from a study of CD8+ T cells in alopecia areata listed by TCRdb under 2018. A note on the overall study: Treated patients were enrolled in an open-label pilot trial of oral tofacitinib, 5 to 10 mg twice daily, for moderate-to-severe alopecia areata. High-throughput TCRbeta sequencing was used to examine T cell clonal expansion in alopecia areata in both the C3H/HeJ mouse model and human patients. Clonality in the scalp was compared among normal scalp (n=4), patchy alopecia areata scalp (n=8), and alopecia totalis/universalis scalp (n=8). Tofacitinib-treated patients had biopsies at baseline and at 4 and 24 weeks of treatment, with a later scalp biopsy in several patients. The SALT score, which quantifies the percentage of affected scalp surface area, was used to measure disease severity in treated patients. Tofacitinib was administered for 6 to 18 months, and 6 months of follow-up off drug were then conducted to assess delayed response and recurrence. RNA was obtained with the PAXgene miRNA kit for fixed scalp, the miRNeasy kit for PBMCs, and the RNeasy kit for mouse skin. In humans, TCRbeta sequencing was performed on scalp tissue and on sorted CD4+ and CD8+ peripheral blood T cells from healthy controls and from patients with patchy or totalis/universalis alopecia areata. TCRbeta CDR3 regions were amplified by immunoSEQ multiplex PCR using 35 Vbeta forward and 13 Jbeta reverse primers. Study-level results and caveats: Lesional scalp, especially in alopecia totalis/universalis, showed higher clonality and more expanded CD8+ clones than normal scalp, suggesting antigenic drive. Resident alphabeta T cells in normal human skin are also sequenced, complicating scalp TCR repertoire analysis, unlike mouse skin dominated by gammadelta T cells. Because the treated cohort was small and included a single nonresponder, larger studies are needed to assess links between baseline CD8+ expansion and response. During tofacitinib treatment, many expanded lesional clones stuck around in both scalp and blood, and this persistence may partly explain why relapse happens after treatment is stopped. Tofacitinib significantly decreased scalp clonality and the number of expanded CD8+ clones among the top 100 scalp clones. Shared TCR sequences between patients were less evident than in mice, which may be partly attributable to HLA diversity in the patient population.

Measured from the cysteine to the phenylalanine, the CDR3 is 13 residues long. The CDR3 DNA has 39 bases and is translated from base 1. The V and J ends are trimmed by 3 bases and 4 bases, leaving 12 bases between them. The germline V gene (reference sequence) yields GTSNPN for CDR1 and SVGIG for CDR2. Libraries came from the immunoSEQ multiplex PCR assay. To provide template for TCR sequencing, every sample had RNA extracted and reverse transcribed into cDNA. First-strand cDNA was synthesized using SuperScript III with a 2:1 mix of oligo-dT and random hexamers. A synthetic immune receptor repertoire was used to measure amplification bias, and any remaining bias was corrected computationally. On the authors' methods: Raw reads were preprocessed for error removal, and CDR3 was defined according to IMGT conventions as running from the conserved cysteine to phenylalanine. To get clonality, Shannon entropy was normalized by log2 of the number of productive unique TCRs and the result was subtracted from 1. CD4 or CD8 identity of scalp clones was inferred by cross-referencing scalp TCRbeta sequences with sorted blood CD4 and CD8 repertoires. The table was pulled from immuneACCESS by TCRdb, which kept in-frame rearrangements only. Such tables lose some clones; where checked, under half of the loss comes from unresolved V genes, and the rest has no known cause. D and trimming come from the DNA, and the V and J calls and clone size come from that table. The sample contains 150,000 to 200,000 clones, roughly 58% of them found a single time. The ten top clones hold around 15% of the sample.

This specimen's treatment or condition label, interpreted: oral pan-JAK inhibitor, 5-10 mg twice daily. Lesional scalp punch biopsies and peripheral blood were obtained from alopecia areata patients. After PBMCs were isolated by density centrifugation and stained for CD3, CD4 and CD8, a FACSAria was used to sort CD4+ and CD8+ T cells. Concerning this clone itself: The antigen this receptor binds is unknown. The sample holds no much larger clone one base away, and base qualities are not on file.

This specimen was CD4+ T cells sorted from blood, taken at roughly week 55, from a patient treated with tofacitinib. The V gene is TRBV30 and the J gene is TRBJ1-2; a tentative D call is TRBD1 (6 bases match). The clonotype originates from a human donor with alopecia areata. The DNA reads TGTGCCTGGAGCAGGGGATTTAGCTATGGCTACACCTTC. Its protein reads: CAWSRGFSYGYTF.